This TCR beta chain comes out of a study of vaccination and CD4 T cells after COVID-19 (dated by TCRdb to the early 2020s). Describing the broader study: Every convalescent patient had a positive nasal swab PCR test for SARS-CoV-2, with mild disease in about 9 patients and severe disease in one. Each participant got two doses of either the Pfizer-BioNTech BNT162b2 vaccine (n=8) or the Moderna mRNA-1273 vaccine (n=2). Post-COVID blood samples from convalescent patients were collected a median of 101 days after diagnosis, with a range of about 35 to 161 days. Post-vaccine blood samples were taken a median of around 68 days after the second vaccine dose, with a range of roughly 14 to 250 days. The spike-specific CD4+ TCR repertoire was compared before and after mRNA vaccination in approximately ten COVID-19 convalescent patients and several infection-naive healthy vaccine recipients. Culture stimuli were overlapping spike peptide pools from SARS-CoV-2 and from the common cold coronaviruses HCoV-NL63, HCoV-OC43 and HCoV-229E. The convalescent cohort included six males and four females, with two Hispanic individuals, seven Caucasians, two Asians and one multiracial person. Control cultures used a CEFX viral epitope pool as positive control, an HIV-1 Nef peptide pool as negative control, or no peptide.

The receptor library was made with PCR. At the Johns Hopkins FTIC core, DNA from the cultured CD4+ T cells underwent TCR sequencing with the Oncomine TCR Beta short-read assay. Genomic DNA was extracted from the cultured CD4+ T cells with the QIAamp micro DNA kit. Oncomine TCR Beta libraries from cultured CD4+ T cells were pooled with unique dual indexes and sequenced on an Illumina iSeq 100. As for how the authors treated the data: Non-productive sequences were removed, and CDR3s not starting with C, not ending with F or W, or shorter than 7 amino acids were discarded. The MANAFEST web application identified antigen-specific clonotypes by comparing peptide-stimulated wells against reference wells and other culture wells. To be called positive, a clone needed an FDR below 0.05, an odds ratio above 5, and a productive frequency above 0.1% in at least two of three replicate wells. Cross-reactive clonotypes were defined as significantly expanded in both SARS-CoV-2 spike wells and at least one common cold coronavirus spike condition. Using R version 3.6.1, CDR3 homology was evaluated through Levenshtein distances (stringdist) along with unrooted phylogenetic trees (ape). TCRdb ran its own pipeline on the public reads, namely fastp trimming at Q25 and MiXCR clone calling, and kept in-frame beta chains. Merged by CDR3 protein, the rows form single entries marked with the most common genes and DNA. The V and J calls and clone size are TCRdb's, not the authors'. Here the sample has 14,000 or so distinct CDR3 sequences; about 31% occur a single time. About 20% of the sample goes to the ten largest clones.

In the paper's terms, the treatment or condition label means: approximately 11-day PBMC culture with coronavirus spike peptide pools or control peptides (ViraFEST assay). The ViraFEST assay, used in the study, expanded antigen-specific T cells with peptide pools and then identified the expanded clonotypes through TCR sequencing. The positive SARS-CoV-2 PCR tests of the convalescent patients were dated from March to December 2020, before the Alpha, Beta and Delta variants emerged in the United States. More than 1.5 million PBMCs per well were cultured in IMDM with approximately 5.5% human AB serum and 8.5 to 10 IU/ml IL-2, plus 10 ug/ml peptide pools. Half of the culture medium was replaced with fresh IL-2-containing medium on days 3 and 7. CD4+ T cells were isolated after roughly 9 days of culture through negative selection using the EasySep CD4+ T cell isolation kit. Ficoll-Paque Plus gradient centrifugation was used to isolate PBMCs from whole blood, and the isolated PBMCs were then either used fresh or cryopreserved at -140C. Culture conditions were generally each tested in triplicate wells.

As concerns this clonotype: The target of this receptor is not known. Per-nucleotide qualities are absent, and no much larger clonotype sits a single base away.

What the research found in general, with its limitations: The number of convalescent patients in the study was relatively small, and the study did not examine early timepoints following natural infection. Among the post-vaccine SARS-CoV-2-reactive clones in convalescent patients, a median approximately 90% showed up only after vaccination, which suggests vaccine-specific priming. In convalescent patients, nearly all vaccine-specific clones (304 of 307) were found to be mono-reactive for SARS-CoV-2 spike rather than cross-reactive with common cold coronaviruses. The median number of SARS-CoV-2-reactive clonotypes rose from 21 after infection to around 40 after vaccination, but the change was not significant.

From the cysteine through the phenylalanine, the CDR3 covers 15 amino acids. Solely the CDR3 DNA is kept, with 45 bases framed from the first base. Germline trimming amounts to 2 bases on V and 6 bases on J, with 4 as the count of junction bases outside the gene matches. The germline V gene yields SGDLS for CDR1 and YYNGEE for CDR2. The sequence links TRBV9 to TRBJ2-1; the junction holds 11 bases that match TRBD1. This receptor was identified in a human donor with COVID-19. Sequencing used cultured CD4+ T cells from blood. The CDR3 loop reads CASSVRTGGSNEQFF. The DNA sequence follows: TGTGCCAGCAGCGTCCGGACAGGGGGCTCCAATGAGCAGTTCTTC. When the CDR3 is completed using the reference TRBV9 and TRBJ2-1 genes on either side, the full variable domain is DSGVTQTPKHLITATGQRVTLRCSPRSGDLSVYWYQQSLDQGLQFLIQYYNGEERAKGNILERFSAQQFPDLHSELNLSSLELGDSALYFCASSVRTGGSNEQFFGPGTRLTVL.